A few counts support the clone carrying this T cell receptor beta chain. Its antigen remains unidentified. V was pared by 7 bases and J by 0 bases, with 4 bases between. From germline, CDR1 is SNHLY and CDR2 FYNNEI. The CDR3 length is 12 residues. The sample originates from a study of T-cell memory formation after mild COVID-19. Study results and caveats: From day 15 to 85, contracting clones were balanced between CD4 and CD8, whereas later expanders leaned toward CD4+. Cross-reactive memory apparently joined, as some responding clones appeared in pre-infection memory.

TCRdb redid the calling of the 5' RACE reads with MiXCR, one entry per CDR3 protein. The sample lists fewer than 450,000 distinct CDR3 sequences, 20% to 25% occurring once. Material: PBMCs or a T cell subset sorted from them (not recorded which). The chain combines TRBV2 with TRBJ2-4; D uncertain. This receptor was taken from an adult woman who had mild COVID-19 (a few samples of this study predate the infection). Cell type and time point are not known. The CDR3 spells CASKLAKNIQYF. The CDR3 bases are TGTGCCAGCAAACTAGCCAAAAACATTCAGTACTTC.